A selection of T cell receptor beta chains follows, all from one sample in a study of identical twins. Using its own MiXCR run on the 5' RACE reads, TCRdb lists one record per CDR3 protein. The sample contains 200,000 or so distinct CDR3 sequences, around 6.9% of which appear only once. This sample was also put to use in a study of yellow fever vaccine responses in identical twins.

The sequenced sample was memory (CD45RO+) T cells sorted from blood. The receptors originated from a woman under 30 in good health. The CDR3 runs from the conserved cysteine through the conserved F or W. Each record gives: J gene, D gene, V gene, clone size, CDR3 DNA, CDR3 protein. D genes are given only for firm matches. The listing skips clone size in some rows; elsewhere it reads once, few, many or a size class.

>TRBJ2-7|NA|TRBV7-9|few
TGTGCCAGCACCTCCGGGACATCAAACTACGAGCAGTACTTC
CASTSGTSNYEQYF
>TRBJ2-3|NA|TRBV12-3/TRBV12-4|many
TGTGCCAGCAGTTTTGGAGACAGGCCCCTTACGCAGTATTTT
CASSFGDRPLTQYF
>TRBJ2-7|NA|TRBV6-6|few
TGTGCCATGGGGGTGGGAGAGCAGTACTTC
CAMGVGEQYF
>TRBJ2-3|NA|TRBV20-1|few
TGCAGTGCACAGCCGCCTCTGAACACAGATACGCAGTATTTT
CSAQPPLNTDTQYF
>TRBJ2-2|NA|TRBV3-1|few
TGTGCCAGCAGCCAAGGCCCTACGGCCAGGTGGTTCACCGGGGAGCTGTTTTTT
CASSQGPTARWFTGELFF
>TRBJ2-5|TRBD1|TRBV9|NA
TGTGCCAGCAGCCCACAGGGGAACCCTCAAGAGACCCAGTACTTC
CASSPQGNPQETQYF
>TRBJ1-5|NA|TRBV6-1|NA
TGTGCCAGCAGTGAACTTGGCGTTCAGCCCCAGCATTTT
CASSELGVQPQHF
>TRBJ1-1|NA|TRBV5-1|few
TGCGCCAGCAGCTCTGGGACGCGCACTGAAGCTTTCTTT
CASSSGTRTEAFF
>TRBJ1-5|TRBD1|TRBV12-3/TRBV12-4|many
TGTGCCAGCAGCTGGGGACAGAGCAATCAGCCCCAGCATTTT
CASSWGQSNQPQHF
>TRBJ2-2|NA|TRBV29-1|NA
TGCAGCGCTCGGAACACCGGGGAGCTGTTTTTT
CSARNTGELFF
>TRBJ2-1|NA|TRBV11-3|many
TGTGCCAGCAGCATTAGCAATGAGCAGTTCTTC
CASSISNEQFF
>TRBJ2-3|NA|TRBV25-1|many
TGTGCCAGCAGTGAATCAGGGGACCCAGATACGCAGTATTTT
CASSESGDPDTQYF
>TRBJ1-6|TRBD1|TRBV7-9|few
TGTGCCAGCAGCTTAGCGTCTGGCAGGGGGAATTCACCCCTCCACTTT
CASSLASGRGNSPLHF
>TRBJ1-2|NA|TRBV6-2/TRBV6-3|NA
TGTGCCACCCGGGGGACCAACTATGGCTACACCTTC
CATRGTNYGYTF
>TRBJ2-6|NA|TRBV7-3|NA
TGTGCCAGCAGCTTAGAGATACCGGGCACTGGGGCCAACGTCCTGACTTTC
CASSLEIPGTGANVLTF
>TRBJ2-3|TRBD2|TRBV5-6|many
TGTGCCAGCAGCTGGACTAGCGGAGTCACAGATACGCAGTATTTT
CASSWTSGVTDTQYF
>TRBJ2-7|TRBD1|TRBV28|NA
TGTGCCAGCAACCCGACAGGGCCCTCCTACGAGCAGTACTTC
CASNPTGPSYEQYF
>TRBJ2-7|TRBD2|TRBV18|many
TGTGCCAGCTCAGGACTAGCGCATGCCTACGAGCAGTACTTC
CASSGLAHAYEQYF
>TRBJ2-5|TRBD1|TRBV7-2|many
TGTGCCAGCAGCTTAGGGAGACGACAGGGGGAAGAGACCCAGTACTTC
CASSLGRRQGEETQYF
>TRBJ1-1|NA|TRBV29-1|many
TGCAGCGTCACCCCGGGAGGGGCTGAAGCTTTCTTT
CSVTPGGAEAFF
>TRBJ1-2|TRBD1|TRBV19|NA
TGTGCCAGTAGTATCGGCAGGGGGAACTATGGCTACACCTTC
CASSIGRGNYGYTF
>TRBJ2-3|NA|TRBV20-1|NA
TGCAGTGCGGACCAGCGGGCGGCAGATACGCAGTATTTT
CSADQRAADTQYF
>TRBJ2-2|TRBD1|TRBV6-1|NA
TGTGCCAGCGGAAGGGACAGCTCGAACACCGGGGAGCTGTTTTTT
CASGRDSSNTGELFF
>TRBJ2-1|TRBD2|TRBV15|NA
TGTGCCACCAGGAGAGCGGGAGGGCCTCATGAGCAGTTCTTC
CATRRAGGPHEQFF
>TRBJ2-1|NA|TRBV29-1|few
TGCACGCGGAGGGGGACTGAGCAGTTCTTC
CTRRGTEQFF
>TRBJ2-1|TRBD2|TRBV9|many
TGTGCCAGCAGCGTAGGAGCGGGGGCCTACAATGAGCAGTTCTTC
CASSVGAGAYNEQFF
>TRBJ2-5|NA|TRBV7-7|NA
TGTGCTAGCAGCTACGGCCAGGGAGAGACCCAGTACTTC
CASSYGQGETQYF
>TRBJ2-3|NA|TRBV7-2|few
TGTGCCAGCAGCCCCCAGGGGATGGGTACAGATACGCAGTATTTT
CASSPQGMGTDTQYF
>TRBJ2-7|NA|TRBV20-1|few
TGCAGTGCTAGCGTTGGGCAATACGAGCAGTACTTC
CSASVGQYEQYF
>TRBJ2-1|TRBD2|TRBV12-3/TRBV12-4|many
TGTGCCAGCAGTCCCTATAGCGGGGGGAACAATGAGCAGTTCTTC
CASSPYSGGNNEQFF
>TRBJ2-3|NA|TRBV11-2|many
TGTGCCAGCACCAAAGAGGGGACCACAGATACGCAGTATTTT
CASTKEGTTDTQYF
>TRBJ2-1|TRBD2|TRBV7-2|many
TGTGCCAGCATCCTAGGCCCAGCGGGACCATACAATGAGCAGTTCTTC
CASILGPAGPYNEQFF
>TRBJ2-3|TRBD2|TRBV6-5|few
TGTGCCAGCAGCTACCTATCGGGGGGGGGTTATACGCAGTATTTT
CASSYLSGGGYTQYF
>TRBJ2-1|NA|TRBV28|NA
TGTGCCAGCAGCAAAAATGGGCCCTGGGATGAGCAGTTCTTC
CASSKNGPWDEQFF
>TRBJ1-1|NA|TRBV30|once
TGTGCCTGGAGTGTACCGTCTGGGAACACTGAAGCTTTCTTT
CAWSVPSGNTEAFF
>TRBJ2-5|NA|TRBV7-2|few
TGTGCCAGCAGCTTAGGGTGGGGAGGACAAGAGACCCAGTACTTC
CASSLGWGGQETQYF
>TRBJ2-3|TRBD1|TRBV11-1|NA
TGTGCCAGCAGCTCGATACCGGGACAGGGGACACCTCGCACAGATACGCAGTATTTT
CASSSIPGQGTPRTDTQYF
>TRBJ2-2|NA|TRBV6-1|NA
TGTGCCAGCAGGGACGGGAGAGGGAGCACCGGGGAGCTGTTTTTT
CASRDGRGSTGELFF
>TRBJ2-3|TRBD1|TRBV11-1|NA
TGTGCCAGCAGTCAAAGGGACAGGGGGGGAACTAGCACAGATACGCAGTATTTT
CASSQRDRGGTSTDTQYF
>TRBJ2-1|NA|TRBV6-2/TRBV6-3|many
TGTGCCAGCAGTTGGGGGGAGCCTTACAACGGTGAGCAGTTCTTC
CASSWGEPYNGEQFF
>TRBJ2-2|NA|TRBV6-5|NA
TGTGCCAGCAGTTATAACGGACTCCTCACCGGGGAGCTGTTTTTT
CASSYNGLLTGELFF
>TRBJ1-2|NA|TRBV4-3|few
TGCGCCAGCAGCCAAGCAGGGGCTAACTATGGCTACACCTTC
CASSQAGANYGYTF
>TRBJ2-7|TRBD2|TRBV9|many
TGTGCCAGCAGTAGCGGGGACGGGGCCTACGAGCAGTACTTC
CASSSGDGAYEQYF
>TRBJ2-7|TRBD1|TRBV25-1|many
TGTGCCAGCAGTGAAGGGACAGCCTACGAGCAGTACTTC
CASSEGTAYEQYF
>TRBJ2-1|NA|TRBV2|many
TGTGCCAGCAAGTGGGCGGGCTCCTACAATGAGCAGTTCTTC
CASKWAGSYNEQFF
>TRBJ1-2|NA|TRBV10-3|many
TGTGCCATCAGCGGGGACGGCCTTGGTGGCTACACCTTC
CAISGDGLGGYTF
>TRBJ2-3|NA|TRBV24-1|many
TGTGCCACCAGTGATCCCCGTGAGGGCAGGCCCCTTCTATCCGCAGATACGCAGTATTTT
CATSDPREGRPLLSADTQYF
>TRBJ1-1|NA|TRBV7-2|many
TGTGCCAGCAGCGACTACATGAACACTGAAGCTTTCTTT
CASSDYMNTEAFF